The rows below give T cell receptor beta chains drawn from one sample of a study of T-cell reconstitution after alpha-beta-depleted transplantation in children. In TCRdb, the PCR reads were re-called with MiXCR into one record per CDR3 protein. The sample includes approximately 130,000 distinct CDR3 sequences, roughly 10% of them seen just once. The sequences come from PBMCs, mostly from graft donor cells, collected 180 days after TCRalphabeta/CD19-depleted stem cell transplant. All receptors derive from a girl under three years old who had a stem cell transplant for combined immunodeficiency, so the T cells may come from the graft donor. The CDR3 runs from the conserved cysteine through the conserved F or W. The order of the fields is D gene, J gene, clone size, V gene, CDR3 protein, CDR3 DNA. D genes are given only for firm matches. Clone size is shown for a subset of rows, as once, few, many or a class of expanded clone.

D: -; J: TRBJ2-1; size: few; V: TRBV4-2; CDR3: CASSQDVEVFSSYNEQFF; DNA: TGTGCCAGCAGCCAAGATGTGGAGGTTTTTAGCTCCTACAATGAGCAGTTCTTC
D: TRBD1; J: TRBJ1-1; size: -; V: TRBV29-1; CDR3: CSVRQGPTEAFF; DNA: TGCAGCGTCCGACAGGGCCCCACTGAAGCTTTCTTT
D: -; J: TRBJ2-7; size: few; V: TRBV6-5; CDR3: CASSSRYEQYF; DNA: TGTGCCAGCAGTTCTCGTTACGAGCAGTACTTC
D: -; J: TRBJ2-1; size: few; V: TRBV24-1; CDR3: CATSDLAGSEQFF; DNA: TGTGCCACCAGTGATCTGGCGGGGAGCGAGCAGTTCTTC
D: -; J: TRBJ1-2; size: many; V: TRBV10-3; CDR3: CAISGDGAVNYGYTF; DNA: TGTGCCATCAGTGGGGACGGGGCAGTTAACTATGGCTACACCTTC
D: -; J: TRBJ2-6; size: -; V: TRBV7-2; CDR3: CASSSFSRVLTF; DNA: TGTGCCAGCAGCTCATTTTCGAGGGTCCTGACTTTC
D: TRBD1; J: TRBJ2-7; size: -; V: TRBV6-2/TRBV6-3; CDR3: CASRAQGADEQYF; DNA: TGTGCCAGCAGGGCCCAGGGGGCGGACGAGCAGTACTTC
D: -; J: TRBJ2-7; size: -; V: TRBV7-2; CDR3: CASSEARASYEQYF; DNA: TGTGCCAGCAGCGAGGCCCGCGCGTCCTACGAGCAGTACTTC
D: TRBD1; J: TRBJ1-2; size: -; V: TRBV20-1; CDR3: CSARGQIVLNYGYTF; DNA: TGCAGTGCTAGGGGACAGATTGTTCTTAACTATGGCTACACCTTC
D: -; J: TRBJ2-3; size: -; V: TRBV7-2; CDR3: CASSLWGNTDTQYF; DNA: TGTGCCAGCAGCTTATGGGGGAACACAGATACGCAGTATTTT
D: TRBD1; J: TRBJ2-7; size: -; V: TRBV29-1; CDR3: CSALDRGEQYF; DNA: TGCAGCGCTTTAGACAGGGGCGAGCAGTACTTC
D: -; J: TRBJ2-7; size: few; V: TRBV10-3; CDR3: CAISGLSYEQYF; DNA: TGTGCCATCAGTGGGTTGAGCTACGAGCAGTACTTC
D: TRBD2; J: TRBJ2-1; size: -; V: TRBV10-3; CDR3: CAISAPGTSGRNEQFF; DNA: TGTGCCATCAGCGCTCCCGGGACTAGCGGGAGGAATGAGCAGTTCTTC